This T cell receptor beta chain derives from a study of T cell repertoires in ileal Crohn's disease. Looking at the study overall: Patients had a median approximately 7.2-year disease duration, and roughly 32% were active smokers.

Note on this clone: Its cognate antigen is unknown.

TCRdb's table, derived via immunoSEQ multiplex PCR, lists solely in-frame clones and lacks some. The repertoire holds around 14,000 clones, with 78% as singletons. The CDR3 has 15 amino acids. From germline, CDR1 is SGHTA and CDR2 FQGNSA. Trimming removed 3 bases at V and 0 bases at J, with 9 bases between. Study results and caveats: Endoscopic recurrence occurred in every patient whose clonality exceeded 26.8%.

The sequenced sample consisted of ileal tissue. The source is an adult with Crohn's disease. This chain links TRBV7-2 with TRBJ2-1; no definite D call. CDR3 sequence: CASSLSYNSYNEQFF. The CDR3 DNA follows: TGTGCCAGCAGCTTGTCATACAACTCCTACAATGAGCAGTTCTTC.